The following is a TCR beta chain sequence with its context. The antigen is not known. Each CDR3 protein is one row after TCRdb ran MiXCR on the RT-PCR reads. The sample consists of about 650,000 distinct CDR3 sequences, 15% to 19% of them appearing once. Trimming stripped 6 bases from V and 4 bases from J, with 19 bases between. This CDR3 is built from 15 residues. The sample comes from a study of response to subunit inactivated influenza vaccine. Study-level results: Authors suggested few new T cells are recruited by each seasonal influenza vaccination.

The sample in question was PBMCs from blood, obtained 11 to 12 days after vaccination. This clonotype was obtained from a man in his forties or fifties who received an inactivated influenza vaccine. The V and J genes are TRBV6-7 and TRBJ2-7; D not resolved. TRBV6-7 is sorted into the ORF group, with uncertain function. This CDR3 reads CASSTTPNSLYEQYF. The DNA of the CDR3 is TGTGCCAGCAGCACCACCCCAAACAGTCTTTACGAGCAGTACTTC.